This TCR beta chain came from a study of blood T cell repertoires in COVID-19 (dated by TCRdb to the early 2020s). As for the study more broadly: Collaborator samples came from the United States, Italy and Spain and covered acute and convalescent phases of COVID-19. Where available, HLA class I and class II types were taken from metadata supplied by the sample provider and were not determined by assay-based typing. Nearly every sample came with metadata listing a de-identified subject ID, COVID-19 status, age in years and sex. The prospective study material was composed of cDNA or gDNA derived from T cells, B-cell-depleted T cells, or PBMCs. The repertoires were made available in a free public database intended to serve as a resource for research on the immune response to SARS-CoV-2. The samples were drawn from two sources: the first 160 participants of the ongoing ImmuneRACE study, and over 1,000 subjects contributed by 6 global collaborators. Deeply sampled blood TCRbeta repertoires from subjects exposed to, actively infected with, or recovered from COVID-19 were included in the dataset. Overall study results and their limits: The amount of clinical and demographic metadata varied by source and participant and was provided uncurated.

Participants in the prospective study were aged roughly 18 to 89 years, lived in about two dozen United States geographic areas, and enrolled through a virtual design. Cohort assignment in the prospective study relied on participant-reported clinical history from a screening survey and a study questionnaire. In the prospective study, mobile phlebotomists collected whole blood, serum and a nasopharyngeal or oropharyngeal swab from each participant. Additional blood draws and questionnaires over an approximately two-month period could optionally be provided by prospective study participants. Prospective study blood samples were shipped either frozen or at room temperature before DNA extraction. This clone was seen more than once but under ten times. Its antigen is currently not known. The record has no base qualities; no much larger clone is one base away. From the cysteine through the phenylalanine, the CDR3 covers 15 amino acids. The only DNA kept is the CDR3, 45 bases in frame from the first base. As encoded in the germline V gene, CDR1 is SNHLY while CDR2 is FYNNEI. Germline trimming: 5 bases from V, 3 bases from J; junction bases outside gene matches: 4.

The immunoSEQ Assay, a bias-controlled multiplex PCR, was used to amplify TCRbeta CDR3 regions from genomic DNA. As for the authors' bioinformatics: Nucleated cell counts per sample were estimated from amplification of reference gene primers within the assay. To quantify the absolute abundance of each unique TCRbeta CDR3 rearrangement, sequence reads were collapsed and filtered. Productive Simpson clonality was computed per sample as the square root of Simpson's diversity index over productive rearrangements. Not all clones reach the TCRdb copy of this immuneACCESS table, which keeps in-frame sequences only. Checked studies attribute under half of the gap to unresolved V genes and leave the rest unexplained. V, J and clone size reflect that table, while D and trimming were determined from the DNA. This sample gives approximately 190,000 clones in total; 65% to 90% of them show up just once. The ten top clones hold around 5.5% of the sample.

The specimen sequenced was PBMCs or T cells enriched from blood (not recorded which). Recombination joined TRBV2 with TRBJ2-2; 9 bases in between match TRBD1. This clonotype was obtained from an older woman with acute COVID-19. The DNA is TGTGCCAGCAGTCTCCGGGACAGGGACACCGGGGAGCTGTTTTTT. It codes for CASSLRDRDTGELFF. The CDR3, completed at both ends by the reference TRBV2 and TRBJ2-2 genes, gives the full variable domain EPEVTQTPSHQVTQMGQEVILRCVPISNHLYFYWYRQILGQKVEFLVSFYNNEISEKSEIFDDQFSVERPDGSNFTLKIRSTKLEDSAMYFCASSLRDRDTGELFFGEGSRLTVL.